This TCR beta chain was obtained from a study of shared clonotypes between healthy human individuals. Study information: Every donor yielded three CD4 naive, three CD4 memory, two CD8 naive and one CD8 memory plate.

The CDR3 is made up of 16 amino acids. Trimming removed 2 bases from V and 0 bases from J, with 13 bases in between. Germline V lookup: CDR1 SGHTA, CDR2 FQGNSA. Per sorted-subset replicate PCR, input was 200 to 250 ng DNA, representing about 32,000 T cell genomes. Per the original data handling: Filtering differed for immunoSEQ, which gave only junction sequences without quality scores. Assay: immunoSEQ multiplex PCR; the TCRdb copy retains only in-frame clones and omits some. D and trimming come from the DNA, and the V and J calls and clone size come from that table. The table shows about 960,000 clones, with about 80% occurring only once. Note on this clone: Its antigen is unidentified.

Study-wide results and limits: Richness estimates generally favored naive over memory subsets.

V and J are TRBV7-2 and TRBJ2-5, with D possibly being TRBD2 (6 bases). This sequence was found in a man younger than 30 in good health. Sample: memory CD4+ T cells sorted from blood. The sample's subset: CD45RA-negative fraction. CDR3 DNA: TGTGCCAGCAGCTTACTACCGGGACTGTACCAAGAGACCCAGTACTTC. As protein: CASSLLPGLYQETQYF.